Sequencing of this TCR beta chain was carried out in a study of identical twins. TCRdb re-derived calls from the 5' RACE reads in MiXCR, one entry per CDR3 protein. The table records about 890,000 distinct CDR3 sequences, roughly an eighth of them present only once. Notes on the study in general: Fewer insertions characterized abundant cord blood beta clonotypes, whereas memory repertoires showed none. Out-of-frame beta sequences exhibited a weaker degree of excess twin sharing.

Comment on this clonotype: Its antigen is unknown.

V lost 5 bases and J 8 bases, leaving 7 bases between the germline ends. Per germline, CDR1 KGHSH and CDR2 LQKENI. The CDR3 extends over 11 amino acids. This sample was also put to use in a study of yellow fever vaccine responses in identical twins.

The chain couples TRBV18 to TRBJ2-1, with D unresolved. The sequence was obtained from a woman aged 18-35 years in good health. The specimen was PBMCs. CDR3: CASSMADEQFF. The DNA of the CDR3 is TGTGCCAGCTCAATGGCCGATGAGCAGTTCTTC.